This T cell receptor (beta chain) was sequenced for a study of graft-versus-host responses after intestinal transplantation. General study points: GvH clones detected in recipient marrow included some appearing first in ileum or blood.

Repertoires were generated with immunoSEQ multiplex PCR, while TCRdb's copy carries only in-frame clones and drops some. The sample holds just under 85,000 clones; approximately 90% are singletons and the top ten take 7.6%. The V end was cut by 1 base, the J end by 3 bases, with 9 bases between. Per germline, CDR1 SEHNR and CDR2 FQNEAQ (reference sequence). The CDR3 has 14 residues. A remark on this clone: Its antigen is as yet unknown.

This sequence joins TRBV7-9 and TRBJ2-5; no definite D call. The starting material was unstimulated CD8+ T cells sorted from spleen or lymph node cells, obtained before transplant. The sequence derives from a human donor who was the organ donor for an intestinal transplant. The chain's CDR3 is CASSLDRMKETQYF. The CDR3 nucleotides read TGTGCCAGCAGCTTAGACAGAATGAAAGAGACCCAGTACTTC.